This TCR beta chain derives from a study of T cells in Graves' hyperthyroidism and ophthalmopathy. Trimming left V 4 bases short and J 14 bases short, with 22 bases between. The CDR3 is 14 residues long. Germline-derived CDR1 and CDR2 are LGHDT and YNNKEL (reference sequence). Researchers barred patients who had uncontrolled infection, other autoimmune disease, pregnancy or lactation. Diagnoses used clinical symptoms, serum thyroxine and TRAb, thyroid ultrasound and orbital computed tomography. Amplification of TCR beta CDR3 regions used RNA as the template. HTBI primers drove first-round RT-PCR of the TCR CDR3. TCRdb re-called the multiplex PCR reads through MiXCR, storing one row per CDR3 protein. The sample consists of approximately 370,000 distinct CDR3 sequences, 17% of them appearing once.

This TCR was sampled from a woman in her 30s with Graves' hyperthyroidism that later progressed to Graves' ophthalmopathy. The V call is TRBV3-1, the J call TRBJ2-3, with D perhaps being TRBD1 or TRBD2 (5 bases each). Sequencing was carried out using blood. CDR3 amino acids: CASSLNPGRDGRYF. The CDR3 bases are TGTGCCAGCAGCCTCAATCCAGGCAGGGACGGAAGGTATTTT.